A single sample is the source of the 3 T cell receptor beta chains below, sequenced in a study of CD8 T cells in ankylosing spondylitis. TCRdb reprocessed the 5' RACE reads via MiXCR and lists one record per CDR3 protein. The table records about 110,000 distinct CDR3 sequences, about 24% of them present only once. Material: synovial fluid, either unsorted or a sorted T cell fraction (not recorded which). All receptors derive from a male donor with ankylosing spondylitis.

This clonotype was seen ten or more times. The gene calls are TRBV6-5 and TRBJ2-2; D gene ambiguous. Trimming stripped 0 bases from V and 7 bases from J, with 3 bases between. From germline, CDR1 is MNHEY and CDR2 SVGAGI. CDR3 length equals 12 residues. CDR3 bases: TGTGCCAGCAGTTACTCTTACGGGGAGCTGTTTTTT. Translation gives CASSYSYGELFF.

The chain joins TRBV5-1 to TRBJ1-6; D is undetermined. V was clipped by 0 bases and J by 5 bases, with 9 bases between them. Germline-derived CDR1 and CDR2 are SGHRS and YFSETQ. The CDR3 extends over 15 amino acids. The CDR3 is CASSLGAGDNSPLHF. CDR3 nucleotide sequence: TGCGCCAGCAGCTTGGGAGCTGGGGATAATTCACCCCTCCACTTT.

In its sample, this clonotype was seen many times. CDR3 coding DNA: TGTGCCAGCAGCCAAGATTACGGGAGTGGGGAGACCCAGTACTTC. Translation gives CASSQDYGSGETQYF. The gene calls are TRBV4-2 and TRBJ2-5; the D gene is possibly TRBD2 (6 bases). V lost 0 bases and J 5 bases, leaving 13 bases between the germline ends. CDR1 is LGHNA and CDR2 is YNFKEQ in the germline V gene. The CDR3 is made up of 15 amino acids.